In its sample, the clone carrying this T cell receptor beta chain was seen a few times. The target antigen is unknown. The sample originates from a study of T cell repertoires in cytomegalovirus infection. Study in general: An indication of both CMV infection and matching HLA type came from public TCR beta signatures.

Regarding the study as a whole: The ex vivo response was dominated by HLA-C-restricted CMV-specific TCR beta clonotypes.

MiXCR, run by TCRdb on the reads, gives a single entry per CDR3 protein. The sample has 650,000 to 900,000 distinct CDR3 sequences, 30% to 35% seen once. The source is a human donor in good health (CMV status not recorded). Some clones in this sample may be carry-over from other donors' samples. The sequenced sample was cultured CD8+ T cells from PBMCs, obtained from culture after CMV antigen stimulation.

This CDR3 is CASSYSLSPGGHYNEQFF. In DNA, the CDR3 is TGTGCCAGCAGTTACTCACTCAGCCCGGGGGGGCACTACAATGAGCAGTTCTTC. The chain has TRBV6-6 and TRBJ2-1, with 8 bases matching TRBD2. V lost 0 bases to trimming and J lost 3 bases; unmatched junction nucleotides: 10. The CDR3 contains 18 residues. Germline values: CDR1 MNHNY, CDR2 SVGAGI (reference sequence).